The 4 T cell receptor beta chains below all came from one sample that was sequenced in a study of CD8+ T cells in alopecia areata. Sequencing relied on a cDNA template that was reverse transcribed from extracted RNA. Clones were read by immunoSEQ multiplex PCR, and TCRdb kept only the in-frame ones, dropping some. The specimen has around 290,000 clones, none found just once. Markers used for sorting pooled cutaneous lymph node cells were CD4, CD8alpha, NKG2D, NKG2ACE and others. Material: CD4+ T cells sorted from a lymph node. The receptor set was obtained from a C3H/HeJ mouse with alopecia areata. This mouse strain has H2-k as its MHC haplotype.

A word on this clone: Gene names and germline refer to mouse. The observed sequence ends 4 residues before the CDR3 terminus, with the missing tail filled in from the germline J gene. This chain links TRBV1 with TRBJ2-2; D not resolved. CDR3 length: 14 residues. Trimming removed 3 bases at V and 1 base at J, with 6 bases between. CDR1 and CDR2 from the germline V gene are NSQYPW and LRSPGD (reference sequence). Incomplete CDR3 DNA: TGCACCTGCAGTGCCCCTTTAAACACCGGG. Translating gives CTCSAPLNTG. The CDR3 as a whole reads CTCSAPLNTGQLYF.

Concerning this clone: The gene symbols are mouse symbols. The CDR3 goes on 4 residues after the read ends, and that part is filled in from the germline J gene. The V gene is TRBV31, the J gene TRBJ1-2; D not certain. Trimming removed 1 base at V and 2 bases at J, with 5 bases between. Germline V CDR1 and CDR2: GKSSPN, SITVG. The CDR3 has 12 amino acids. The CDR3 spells CAWSHGNSDYTF. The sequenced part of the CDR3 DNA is TGTGCCTGGAGTCATGGGAACTCC.

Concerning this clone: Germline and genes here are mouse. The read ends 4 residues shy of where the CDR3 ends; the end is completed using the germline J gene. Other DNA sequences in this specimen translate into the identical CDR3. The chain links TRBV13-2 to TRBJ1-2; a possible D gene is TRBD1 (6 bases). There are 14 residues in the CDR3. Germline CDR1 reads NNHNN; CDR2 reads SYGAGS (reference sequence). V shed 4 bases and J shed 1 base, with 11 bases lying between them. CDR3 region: CASGSRDKNSDYTF. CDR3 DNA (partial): TGTGCCAGCGGTTCCCGGGACAAAAACTCC.

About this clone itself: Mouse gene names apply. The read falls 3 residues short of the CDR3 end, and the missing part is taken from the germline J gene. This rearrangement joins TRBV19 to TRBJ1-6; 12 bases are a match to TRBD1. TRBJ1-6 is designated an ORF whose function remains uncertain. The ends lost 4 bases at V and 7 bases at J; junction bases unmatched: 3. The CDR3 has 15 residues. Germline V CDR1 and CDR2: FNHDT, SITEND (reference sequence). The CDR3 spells CASSAGTGGNSPLYF. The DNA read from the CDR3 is TGTGCCAGCAGTGCCGGGACAGGGGGCAATTCGCCC.